This T cell receptor (beta chain) was recorded in a study of shared clonotypes between healthy human individuals. V dropped 5 bases and J dropped 8 bases, with 21 bases sitting between them. There are 15 residues in the CDR3. Germline CDR1 is MNHEY and CDR2 is SVGAGI. The method was immunoSEQ multiplex PCR; TCRdb's version includes in-frame clones alone and lacks a portion of them. Altogether around 700,000 clones are present, around 73% being singletons, with the ten largest covering 1.5% to 2%. The chain combines TRBV6-5 with TRBJ1-2; D is ambiguous. Material for sequencing was memory CD4+ T cells sorted from blood. The subset here: CD45RA-negative fraction. The clonotype comes from a woman aged 25 to 39 in good health. This chain's CDR3 is CASSPTGVTTDGYTF. CDR3 coding DNA: TGTGCCAGCAGTCCGACCGGGGTAACCACCGACGGCTACACCTTC.